This T cell receptor (beta chain) was retrieved from a study of T cell repertoires in cytomegalovirus infection. For the study at large: Public TCR beta signatures marked donors with CMV infection and the matching HLA. Whole-study results and caveats: Ex vivo, HLA-C-restricted CMV-specific TCR beta clonotypes prevailed over the rest of the response. Accumulated public TCR beta family frequency recognized individuals carrying CMV together with the relevant HLA.

About this clonotype: As yet, its antigen is unknown.

TCRdb called the reads again in MiXCR, with one record for every CDR3 protein. The data show approximately 280,000 distinct CDR3 sequences, with 22% seen just once and approximately 19% held by the top ten. Sequenced material: cultured PBMCs, taken from culture after CMV antigen stimulation. This TCR was recovered from a human donor in good health (CMV status not recorded). Some clones in this sample may be carry-over from other donors' samples.

CDR3 sequence reads: CASSYSGQGNSPLHF. The CDR3, as DNA: TGTGCCAGCAGTTACTCGGGACAGGGCAATTCACCCCTCCACTTT. The rearrangement joins TRBV6-5 to TRBJ1-6; 9 bases are shared with TRBD1. The CDR3 is made up of 15 amino acids. In germline, CDR1 is MNHEY, CDR2 SVGAGI. V shed 0 bases and J 7 bases; nucleotides not matched to a gene: 1.